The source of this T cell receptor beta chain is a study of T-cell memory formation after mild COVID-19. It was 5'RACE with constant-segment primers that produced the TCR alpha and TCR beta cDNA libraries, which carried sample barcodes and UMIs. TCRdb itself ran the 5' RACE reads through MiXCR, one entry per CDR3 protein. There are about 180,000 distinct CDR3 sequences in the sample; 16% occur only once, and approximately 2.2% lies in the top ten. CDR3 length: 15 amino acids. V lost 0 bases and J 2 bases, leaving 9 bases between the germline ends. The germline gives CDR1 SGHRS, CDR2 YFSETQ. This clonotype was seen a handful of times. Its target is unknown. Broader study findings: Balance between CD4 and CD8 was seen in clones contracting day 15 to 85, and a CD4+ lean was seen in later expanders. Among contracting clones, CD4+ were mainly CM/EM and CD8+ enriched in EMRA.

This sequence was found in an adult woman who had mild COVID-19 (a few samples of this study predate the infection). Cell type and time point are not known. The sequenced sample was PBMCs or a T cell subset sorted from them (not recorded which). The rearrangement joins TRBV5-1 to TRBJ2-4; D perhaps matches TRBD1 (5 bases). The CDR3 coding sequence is TGCGCCAGCAGCTTGGGTGCAGGGTCCAAAAACATTCAGTACTTC. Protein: CASSLGAGSKNIQYF.